This TCR beta chain originates from a study of post-analysis software for immune sequencing data. The study's findings and limits: TRBV5-6, TRBV5-1 and TRBV20-1 were among about 5 TRBV segments more frequent in patients than controls.

Concerning this clonotype itself: Its cognate antigen is unknown.

Prepared TCR beta cDNA libraries contained unique molecular identifiers. One entry per CDR3 protein results from TCRdb running MiXCR on the PCR reads. The sample shows about 620,000 distinct CDR3 sequences, 44% of them seen only once. This CDR3 has 15 residues. Looked up from germline, CDR1 is DFQATT and CDR2 is SNEGSKA (reference sequence). Between the trimmed V and J ends, which lost 6 bases and 0 bases, there was a span of 12 bases. The specimen was blood. The gene calls are TRBV20-1 and TRBJ2-6; D not certain. This receptor was taken from a girl aged 10 to 17 with multiple sclerosis. The DNA for the CDR3 is TGCAGTGCCTTCGTAACGGTCTCTGGGGCCAACGTCCTGACTTTC. Protein product: CSAFVTVSGANVLTF.